Below are 32 T cell receptor beta chains sequenced from a single sample in a study of shared clonotypes between healthy human individuals. Data came from immunoSEQ multiplex PCR; TCRdb stores just in-frame clones and leaves some out. The sample lists about 2 million clones, about 95% occurring once. In the naive CD8 group, cells lacked CD45RO and were positively selected for CCR7, so terminally differentiated effector memory CD45RA+ cells were left out. Sequences were obtained from naive CD8+ T cells sorted from blood. The receptors stem from a man aged 18 to 35 in good health.

The V gene is TRBV7-9, the J gene TRBJ2-6; 9 bases align to TRBD1. Trimming at V came to 5 bases and at J to 9 bases, leaving 11 bases not matched to a gene. The CDR3 contains 16 residues. The germline V gene encodes CDR1 SEHNR and CDR2 FQNEAQ (reference sequence). The DNA for the CDR3 is TGTGCCAGCAGCCACTCCGGGACAGGGATCGGCAACGTCCTGACTTTC. Protein sequence: CASSHSGTGIGNVLTF.

This chain joins TRBV30 and TRBJ1-6; a possible D gene is TRBD1 (5 bases). V lost 0 bases, J lost 2 bases, and 11 bases lay in between. Germline loops: CDR1 GTSNPN, CDR2 SVGIG (reference sequence). CDR3 length: 16 residues. CDR3 sequence (DNA): TGTGCCTGGAGTGTTCCCCGGGGGGCCTATAATTCACCCCTCCACTTT. This encodes CAWSVPRGAYNSPLHF.

This rearrangement joins TRBV19 to TRBJ1-2; TRBD1 aligns across 8 bases. V lost 5 bases to trimming and J lost 3 bases; unmatched junction nucleotides: 8. Germline values: CDR1 LNHDA, CDR2 SQIVND (reference sequence). The length of the CDR3 is 15 residues. The CDR3 loop is CASSAPGQGHYGYTF. The CDR3, as DNA: TGTGCCAGTAGTGCCCCTGGACAGGGCCACTATGGCTACACCTTC.

The count of this clone is one. Since a far larger clone is one base different, this is likely a read error. Other DNA sequences within the sample encode an identical CDR3. The chain links TRBV4-1 to TRBJ2-7; 10 positions match TRBD1. The V gene's germline CDR1 is MGHRA and CDR2 YSYEKL. This CDR3 has 15 amino acids. Here the CDR3 reads CASSHGQGEGYEQYF. The CDR3 DNA follows: TGCGCCAGCAGCCACGGACAGGGGGAAGGCTACGAACAGTACTTC.

The chain links TRBV2 to TRBJ1-4; D not certain. This CDR3 contains 15 residues. Trimming removed 0 bases from V and 1 base from J, with 6 bases in between. Looked up from germline, CDR1 is SNHLY and CDR2 is FYNNEI. Written as DNA, the CDR3 is TGTGCCAGCAGTGAAGCCTGGGTAACTAATGAAAAACTGTTTTTT. It yields the protein CASSEAWVTNEKLFF.

The rearrangement links TRBV5-4 to TRBJ2-7; D is unresolved. V lost 4 bases and J 2 bases, leaving 4 bases between the germline ends. The CDR3 is 11 amino acids. The V gene's germline CDR1 is SGHNT and CDR2 YYREEE (reference sequence). CDR3 amino acids: CASSVAYEQYF. The CDR3 nucleotides read TGTGCCAGCAGCGTGGCCTACGAGCAGTACTTC.

The chain carries TRBV14 and TRBJ1-2; D remains ambiguous. Germline values: CDR1 SGHDN, CDR2 FVKESK. The V end lost 0 bases, the J end lost 0 bases, and 8 bases lay between the germline ends. The CDR3 length is 15 residues. The CDR3 DNA is TGTGCCAGCAGCCAAGATGGGCAGCCTAACTATGGCTACACCTTC. Its translation is CASSQDGQPNYGYTF.

CDR3 residues: CASSDRPGTEAFF. As DNA, the CDR3 is TGTGCCAGCAGTGACAGGCCTGGGACTGAAGCTTTCTTT. V gene TRBV6-4 combines with J gene TRBJ1-1; no clear D gene. In germline, CDR1 is MRHNA, CDR2 SNTAGT. Trimming left V 2 bases short and J 5 bases short, with 9 bases between. The CDR3 extends over 13 amino acids.

This chain joins TRBV5-6 and TRBJ1-1; D not certain. This CDR3 region has 16 residues. Trimming pared 2 bases from V and 4 bases from J, leaving 18 bases between. CDR1 and CDR2 from the germline V gene are SGHDT and YYEEEE. In DNA form, the CDR3 reads TGTGCCAGCAGCTTCTATAGGGCAAATTTGGGCACTGAAGCTTTCTTT. It translates to CASSFYRANLGTEAFF.

The chain is built from TRBV4-1 and TRBJ1-6; unclear D gene. Trimming removed 4 bases at V and 14 bases at J, with 15 bases between. The CDR3 loop spans 13 amino acids. CDR1 MGHRA and CDR2 YSYEKL come from the germline V gene. CDR3 region: CASSPRRGYTLHF. CDR3 DNA sequence: TGCGCCAGCAGCCCACGCAGAGGTTACACCCTCCACTTT.

For this clone: Different DNA sequences within this sample yield the same CDR3. The chain uses TRBV6-5 and TRBJ2-7, with unresolved D. V was cut by 0 bases and J by 0 bases, with 9 bases left in between. The CDR3 is made up of 15 amino acids. Germline assignment: CDR1 MNHEY and CDR2 SVGAGI. The CDR3 reads CASSYSDGSSYEQYF. In DNA form, the CDR3 reads TGTGCCAGCAGTTACTCGGACGGTAGCTCCTACGAGCAGTACTTC.

The chain couples TRBV28 to TRBJ1-2, with TRBD1 matching 7 bases. Germline assignment: CDR1 MDHEN and CDR2 SYDVKM. Losses at the gene ends were 2 bases for V and 3 bases for J; bases not matched to a gene: 3. This CDR3 comprises 14 residues. In DNA form, the CDR3 reads TGTGCCAGCAGTTTACAGGGGGGTGACTATGGCTACACCTTC. It translates to CASSLQGGDYGYTF.

The chain carries TRBV4-1 and TRBJ1-1, with a tentative D call TRBD1 (5 bases). The CDR3 totals 16 residues. V was pared by 4 bases and J by 1 base, with 16 bases between. CDR1 and CDR2 (germline): MGHRA, YSYEKL. For the CDR3, the DNA is TGCGCCAGCAGCCCTACAGGTTTGCCCCAGAACACTGAAGCTTTCTTT. Its translation: CASSPTGLPQNTEAFF.

The V gene is TRBV6-6, the J gene TRBJ1-6; 9 bases fit TRBD1. Germline CDR1 reads MNHNY; CDR2 reads SVGAGI (reference sequence). V shed 1 base and J 6 bases; nucleotides not matched to a gene: 4. The CDR3 runs 16 residues. This chain's CDR3 is CASSYLTGQGNSPLHF. In DNA, the CDR3 is TGTGCCAGCAGTTACTTAACGGGACAGGGTAATTCACCCCTCCACTTT.

The V and J genes are TRBV11-3 and TRBJ2-1, with D possibly matching TRBD2 (5 bases). CDR1 is SGHNT, CDR2 YENEEA, per germline. CDR3 length: 15 residues. V lost 6 bases, J lost 5 bases, and 17 bases lay in between. This CDR3 is CASSWAGNGNNEQFF. The CDR3 DNA reads TGTGCCAGCAGTTGGGCCGGGAACGGAAACAATGAGCAGTTCTTC.

This clone was observed once. Distinct nucleotide sequences in the sample also encode this CDR3. This rearrangement joins TRBV27 to TRBJ2-2; tentative D call: TRBD2 (6 bases). The V and J ends lost 6 bases and 2 bases respectively, with 10 bases between them. In germline, CDR1 is MNHEY, CDR2 SMNVEV (reference sequence). There are 14 residues in the CDR3. The CDR3 is CASSHGLNTGELFF. DNA for the CDR3: TGTGCCAGCAGCCATGGACTAAACACCGGGGAGCTGTTTTTT.

V is TRBV27 and J is TRBJ2-7; 8 nucleotides align to TRBD1. V trimming: 3 bases; J trimming: 3 bases; junction bases outside the gene matches: 10. CDR1 MNHEY and CDR2 SMNVEV come from the germline V gene (reference sequence). This CDR3 has 16 amino acids. This CDR3 is CASSFSGGEEIYEQYF. CDR3 bases: TGTGCCAGCAGTTTCTCAGGGGGCGAAGAAATCTACGAGCAGTACTTC.

The V call is TRBV5-4, the J call TRBJ2-7; D not resolved. V was clipped by 10 bases and J by 5 bases, with 16 bases between them. There are 12 residues in the CDR3. From germline, CDR1 is SGHNT and CDR2 YYREEE (reference sequence). For the CDR3, the DNA is TGTGCCTATAGGAACAGTCGCAACGAGCAGTACTTC. It specifies CAYRNSRNEQYF.

V and J are TRBV6-1 and TRBJ2-6, with 9 bases identical to TRBD1. The CDR3 loop spans 17 amino acids. From germline, CDR1 is MNHNS and CDR2 SASEGT. V lost 1 base to trimming and J lost 6 bases; unmatched junction nucleotides: 7. CDR3 in amino acids: CASSEVRTGVLANVLTF. CDR3 coding DNA: TGTGCCAGCAGTGAAGTCAGGACAGGGGTCCTGGCCAACGTCCTGACTTTC.

The chain has TRBV5-1 and TRBJ2-2; possibly TRBD1 for D (6 bases). Trimming took off 3 bases at V and 1 base at J, with 7 bases between the two ends. This CDR3 spans 14 amino acids. Germline V gene sequence: CDR1 SGHRS, CDR2 YFSETQ. The CDR3 nucleotides are TGCGCCAGCAGCTGGGACATGAACACCGGGGAGCTGTTTTTT. It is translated as CASSWDMNTGELFF. Complete variable domain (other parts from reference TRBV5-1 and TRBJ2-2): KAGVTQTPRYLIKTRGQQVTLSCSPISGHRSVSWYQQTPGQGLQFLFEYFSETQRNKGNFPGRFSGRQFSNSRSEMNVSTLELGDSALYLCASSWDMNTGELFFGEGSRLTVL.

The CDR3 region has the DNA TGTGCCAGCAGAGGACAGGCCGGCACAGATACGCAGTATTTT. Its protein is CASRGQAGTDTQYF. The chain carries TRBV27 and TRBJ2-3, with 7 bases aligning to TRBD1. The J segment lost 1 base and the V segment lost 6 bases, leaving 4 bases of the junction unmatched. The CDR3 sequence is 14 residues long. The V gene's germline CDR1 is MNHEY and CDR2 SMNVEV (reference sequence).

The chain links TRBV19 to TRBJ2-3, with D uncertain. V was trimmed by 2 bases and J by 3 bases, leaving 12 bases between them. CDR1 and CDR2 (germline): LNHDA, SQIVND (reference sequence). This CDR3 has 15 residues. CDR3 in DNA: TGTGCCAGTAGTATAAACGGTCTAAGGACAGATACGCAGTATTTT. Its protein is CASSINGLRTDTQYF.

The chain is built from TRBV2 and TRBJ2-5, with TRBD2 as a possible D gene (6 bases). V was cut by 1 base and J by 3 bases, with 12 bases left in between. CDR1 is SNHLY and CDR2 is FYNNEI in the germline V gene. The CDR3 totals 15 residues. CDR3 amino acids: CASSEGASAEETQYF. The CDR3 region has the DNA TGTGCCAGCAGTGAAGGGGCTAGCGCGGAAGAGACCCAGTACTTC. Looking up the rest from reference TRBV2 and TRBJ2-5 gives the full variable domain: EPEVTQTPSHQVTQMGQEVILRCVPISNHLYFYWYRQILGQKVEFLVSFYNNEISEKSEIFDDQFSVERPDGSNFTLKIRSTKLEDSAMYFCASSEGASAEETQYFGPGTRLLVL.

The chain uses TRBV6-5 and TRBJ2-7, with D possibly matching TRBD1 (5 bases). CDR3 length equals 14 residues. V gave up 2 bases and J gave up 3 bases, with 11 bases separating them. CDR1 is MNHEY, CDR2 SVGAGI, per germline. The CDR3 reads CASSYIDSFYEQYF. For the CDR3, the DNA is TGTGCCAGCAGTTACATTGACAGTTTCTACGAGCAGTACTTC.

V is TRBV7-6 and J is TRBJ2-7; D is perhaps TRBD1 (5 bases). In germline, CDR1 is SGHVS, CDR2 FNYEAQ. V shed 1 base and J shed 4 bases, with 11 bases lying between them. This CDR3 comprises 14 residues. CDR3 amino acids: CASSLGSGPYEQYF. The CDR3 DNA reads TGTGCCAGCAGCTTAGGCTCAGGGCCTTACGAGCAGTACTTC.

The J gene is TRBJ2-7, the V gene TRBV15; 8 bases match TRBD1. After removal of 3 bases from V and 5 bases from J, the junction contained 6 bases not matched to a gene. The CDR3 runs to 14 residues. CDR1 and CDR2 (germline): LNHNV, YYDKDF (reference sequence). CDR3 region: CATSSRTGTNEQYF. The CDR3 nucleotides read TGTGCCACCAGCAGTAGGACAGGGACCAACGAGCAGTACTTC.

A single count supports this clone. V usage is TRBV4-1 and J usage is TRBJ1-4; D is unclear. The CDR3 length is 16 residues. The V gene's germline CDR1 is MGHRA and CDR2 YSYEKL. V shed 0 bases and J shed 11 bases, with 19 bases lying between them. CDR3 nucleotides: TGCGCCAGCAGCCAAGATGGGTCCACCGGGTTTGCGAAACTGTTTTTT. Its protein is CASSQDGSTGFAKLFF.

This chain joins TRBV4-3 and TRBJ2-2, with D perhaps matching TRBD1 (5 bases). CDR1 and CDR2 (germline): LGHNA, YSLEER. Trimming removed 0 bases from V and 7 bases from J, with 9 bases in between. The CDR3 contains 14 residues. CDR3 region: CASSQDWGDGELFF. DNA of the CDR3: TGCGCCAGCAGCCAAGATTGGGGCGACGGGGAGCTGTTTTTT.

V and J are TRBV6-6 and TRBJ1-1; no clear D gene. V was cut by 0 bases and J by 5 bases, with 7 bases left in between. The CDR3 length is 13 residues. Germline values: CDR1 MNHNY, CDR2 SVGAGI (reference sequence). The CDR3: CASSYSVGTEAFF. The CDR3 DNA sequence: TGTGCCAGCAGTTACTCGGTAGGGACTGAAGCTTTCTTT.

The chain is built from TRBV27 and TRBJ1-3, with 7 bases that match TRBD1. This CDR3 is built from 16 residues. With 5 bases clipped from V and 3 bases from J, the junction kept 10 bases outside the gene matches. Per the germline V gene, CDR1 is MNHEY and CDR2 is SMNVEV (reference sequence). The CDR3 nucleotides read TGTGCCAGCAGTCCATCTACAGGGGAGCATGGAAACACCATATATTTT. Amino acids: CASSPSTGEHGNTIYF.

The V and J genes are TRBV7-9 and TRBJ2-5; no definite D call. From germline, CDR1 is SEHNR and CDR2 FQNEAQ (reference sequence). The CDR3 extends over 16 amino acids. V shed 5 bases and J shed 5 bases, with 21 bases lying between them. The CDR3 region is CASSPRTAGQVETQYF. CDR3 sequence (DNA): TGTGCCAGCAGCCCCCGGACGGCAGGCCAGGTGGAGACCCAGTACTTC.

The J gene is TRBJ2-2, the V gene TRBV28; weak D call: TRBD1 (6 bases). Germline CDR1 MDHEN, CDR2 SYDVKM. The CDR3 runs 19 residues. The V end was cut by 4 bases, the J end by 6 bases, with 27 bases between. This CDR3 is CASSSHFVTGTTWPGELFF. CDR3 in DNA: TGTGCCAGCAGTTCCCATTTCGTAACCGGGACAACTTGGCCCGGGGAGCTGTTTTTT.